This paragraph covers one T cell receptor beta chain sequence. Its specificity is not known. V was clipped by 4 bases and J by 3 bases, with 16 bases between them. CDR1 and CDR2 from the germline V gene are SGDLS and YYNGEE. The CDR3 has 15 residues. This sample was taken from a study of cytomegalovirus exposure and HLA in healthy donors. Study-level background: Earlier work reported roughly 120 million unique TCR beta sequences from roughly 180 million T cells. General study results and limits: A later analysis showed TCR association rates differing by HLA locus, peaking at DRB1 and lowest at HLA-C. Relative to the approximately 670-donor mean, N-insertions were reportedly fewer in an Asian-associated ancestry cluster in a later analysis.

A multiplex PCR was run with 60 Vbeta primers and 13 Jbeta primers. TCRdb's copy holds only in-frame clones and misses some; the assay was immunoSEQ multiplex PCR. The data hold approximately 90,000 clones, with roughly 74% observed a single time. J is TRBJ2-5 and V is TRBV9; possible D gene TRBD1, 6 bases. The specimen sequenced was PBMCs. The clonotype comes from a man aged 35 to 55 in good health and CMV-seronegative. DNA of the CDR3: TGTGCCAGCAGCCGAACGGACAGAGTAGAAGAGACCCAGTACTTC. Residues: CASSRTDRVEETQYF.